This record concerns one T cell receptor beta chain sequence. These data belong to a study of blood T cell repertoires in COVID-19. As for the study in general: There were acute and convalescent COVID-19 samples, and they came from the United States, Italy and Spain. T cells, B-cell-depleted T cells, or PBMCs supplied cDNA or gDNA.

Source study methods: By means of reference gene primer amplification, nucleated cell counts were estimated. Some clones are missing from TCRdb's copy, which holds only in-frame ones; the method was immunoSEQ multiplex PCR. From that table come the V and J calls and clone size; the DNA was used to work out D and trimming. The profile shows about 380,000 clones, roughly 90% of them singletons. V was trimmed by 3 bases and J by 6 bases, leaving 20 bases between them. CDR1 and CDR2 (germline): SGHDT, YYEEEE. This CDR3 region has 16 residues. V and J are TRBV5-6 and TRBJ2-3; weak D call: TRBD1 (6 bases). Sequenced: peripheral blood. The source is a young man with active or convalescent COVID-19. The CDR3 sequence is CASSSQGQGNLDTQYF. The CDR3 DNA sequence: TGTGCCAGCAGCTCCCAGGGGCAGGGGAACCTCGATACGCAGTATTTT.